This T cell receptor (beta chain) was recorded in a study of blood T cells in healthy people across ages. For the study at large: Template switching picked up about one barcoded beta molecule for each two T cells.

Sample-barcoded 5' priming and a J-beta primer mix drove a second PCR of about 6 to 12 cycles. TCRdb reanalysed the 5' RACE reads using MiXCR and keeps one entry per CDR3 protein. The sample includes more than 900,000 distinct CDR3 sequences, roughly 28% of them seen just once. The sample holds many counts of this clonotype. The CDR3 is 17 residues long. V was clipped by 0 bases and J by 6 bases; unmatched bases: 11. Looked up from germline, CDR1 is MNHEY and CDR2 is SVGEGT. These data were also filed under a second study, of T cells of mothers and their children. Per that study: Donors were a few healthy Caucasian mothers and their six children. Using the M1S primer, the second PCR added sample barcodes along with 2-4 random nucleotides.

V and J are TRBV6-2 or TRBV6-3 and TRBJ2-5; 9 bases are shared with TRBD2. Material for sequencing was blood. This clonotype was obtained from a woman in her 40s in good health. Written as DNA, the CDR3 is TGTGCCAGCAGTTACTCGAGTGGCCTAGCGGGGTCCAAGACCCAGTACTTC. Its translation: CASSYSSGLAGSKTQYF.